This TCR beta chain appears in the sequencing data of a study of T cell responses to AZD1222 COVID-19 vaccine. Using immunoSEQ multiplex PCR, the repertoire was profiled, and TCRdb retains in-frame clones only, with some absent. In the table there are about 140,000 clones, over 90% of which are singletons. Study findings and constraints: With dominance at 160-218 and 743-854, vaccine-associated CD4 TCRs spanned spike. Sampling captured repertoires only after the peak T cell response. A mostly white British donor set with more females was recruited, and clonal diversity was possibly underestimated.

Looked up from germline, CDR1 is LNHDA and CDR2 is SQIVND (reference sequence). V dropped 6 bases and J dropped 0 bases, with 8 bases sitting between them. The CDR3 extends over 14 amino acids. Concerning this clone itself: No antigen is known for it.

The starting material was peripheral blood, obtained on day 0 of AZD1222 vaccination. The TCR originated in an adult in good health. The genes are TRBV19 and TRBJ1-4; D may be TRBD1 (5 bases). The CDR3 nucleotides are TGTGCCAGTAGACTGACAGCAACTAATGAAAAACTGTTTTTT. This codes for CASRLTATNEKLFF.